The rows below give T cell receptor beta chains drawn from one sample of a study of OX40 agonist ivuxolimab in advanced cancers. Data came from immunoSEQ multiplex PCR; TCRdb stores just in-frame clones and leaves some out. The sample contains roughly 51,000 clones, nearly 90% of which appear only once. The sample was CD4+ or CD8+ T cells sorted from blood, taken in a trial of the OX40 agonist ivuxolimab. The receptors were gathered from an adult with an advanced solid tumor such as melanoma, head and neck, liver or kidney cancer. Both conserved end residues are part of each CDR3. The order of the fields is V gene, J gene, CDR3 protein.

v_gene: TRBV7-6; j_gene: TRBJ2-3; CDR3aa: CASSFPTGRIDTQYF
v_gene: TRBV4-1; j_gene: TRBJ2-5; CDR3aa: CASSQRDTDQETQYF
v_gene: TRBV29-1; j_gene: TRBJ2-5; CDR3aa: CSVAGTGGGETQYF
v_gene: TRBV27; j_gene: TRBJ1-1; CDR3aa: CASTQRPGNEAFF
v_gene: TRBV4-3; j_gene: TRBJ2-7; CDR3aa: CASSPWPGQGSYEQYF
v_gene: TRBV12-1; j_gene: TRBJ2-4; CDR3aa: CASSSNKGAKNIQYF
v_gene: TRBV7-2; j_gene: TRBJ2-7; CDR3aa: CASSPSSGISYEQYF
v_gene: TRBV4-3; j_gene: TRBJ2-5; CDR3aa: CASSQDSASGETQYF
v_gene: TRBV4-3; j_gene: TRBJ2-5; CDR3aa: CASSQVHSGRAQETQYF
v_gene: TRBV5-1; j_gene: TRBJ1-1; CDR3aa: CASSWAGGTEAFF
v_gene: TRBV2; j_gene: TRBJ1-5; CDR3aa: CASKGTGVWGQPQHF
v_gene: TRBV5-1; j_gene: TRBJ2-1; CDR3aa: CASSLGDSVNEQFF
v_gene: TRBV6-1; j_gene: TRBJ1-6; CDR3aa: CASSEEGHQGLSYNSPLHF
v_gene: TRBV7-9; j_gene: TRBJ2-3; CDR3aa: CASSLDRDRRADTQYF
v_gene: TRBV6-5; j_gene: TRBJ1-2; CDR3aa: CASRAGLDFGYTF
v_gene: TRBV11-2; j_gene: TRBJ2-5; CDR3aa: CASRLGLAGLGSYQETQYF
v_gene: TRBV21-1; j_gene: TRBJ1-3; CDR3aa: CANRPRDRLLSSGNTIYF